This T cell receptor beta chain was identified during a study of T cells after yellow fever vaccination. As for this clonotype: Its antigen is undetermined.

5'RACE template switching added a universal primer site and UMIs to TCR cDNA. Using its own MiXCR run on the 5' RACE reads, TCRdb lists one record per CDR3 protein. The sample lists fewer than 350,000 distinct CDR3 sequences; around 4.5% were seen once. Whole-study findings and limits: Relatively few clonotypes were ones that appeared in both CD4 and CD8 compartments. FACS-sorted repertoires might harbor abundant contaminating clonotypes from the bulk population. Peak timing came faster in the weaker secondary response, day 5 versus 15.

The CDR3 has 15 amino acids. Germline CDR1 SEHNR, CDR2 FQNEAQ (reference sequence). The ends lost 5 bases at V and 6 bases at J; junction bases unmatched: 9. The sample consisted of PBMCs, taken 15 days after the yellow fever booster vaccination. The chain uses TRBV7-9 and TRBJ2-1; 8 bases line up with TRBD2. This receptor was obtained from a man between 18 and 35 years old who received the YFV17D yellow fever vaccine. The CDR3: CASSPPGTRANEQFF. The CDR3 nucleotides are TGTGCCAGCAGCCCACCCGGGACTAGAGCCAATGAGCAGTTCTTC.